The 29 T cell receptor beta chains below come from one sample, sequenced in a study of shared clonotypes between healthy human individuals. The method was immunoSEQ multiplex PCR; TCRdb's version includes in-frame clones alone and lacks a portion of them. Of approximately 87,000 clones listed, 60% to 80% are singletons. Sequencing input: memory CD8+ T cells sorted from blood. The subset denotes: CD45RO+ cells pooled with CCR7-negative TemRA cells. The receptors here all came from a man under 40 in good health.

This clone was found a few times. The genes are TRBV4-1 and TRBJ2-3, with a weak D call TRBD2 (5 bases). V was clipped by 5 bases and J by 2 bases, with 17 bases between them. The CDR3 spans 16 residues. CDR1 and CDR2 (germline): MGHRA, YSYEKL. Here the CDR3 DNA reads TGCGCCAGCAGCTCGAAGCACGGGGTAAACACAGATACGCAGTATTTT. Its translation is CASSSKHGVNTDTQYF.

V usage is TRBV27 and J usage is TRBJ2-7; D is ambiguous. V was trimmed by 4 bases and J by 5 bases, leaving 9 bases between them. CDR1 and CDR2 (germline): MNHEY, SMNVEV (reference sequence). The CDR3 is 12 amino acids. CDR3 loop: CASSYAFHEQYF. DNA for the CDR3: TGTGCCAGCAGTTACGCCTTCCACGAGCAGTACTTC.

This clone appeared once. V usage is TRBV6-5 and J usage is TRBJ2-1; no firm D call. The germline V and J ends were trimmed by 4 bases and 5 bases, with 12 bases remaining between them. Looked up from germline, CDR1 is MNHEY and CDR2 is SVGAGI. The CDR3 has 14 amino acids. The CDR3 DNA reads TGTGCCAGCAGTTTCAAGCACCTTAACAATGAGCAGTTCTTC. Residues: CASSFKHLNNEQFF.

This sequence joins TRBV27 and TRBJ2-2; 8 nucleotides line up with TRBD1. Germline V gene data show CDR1 as MNHEY and CDR2 as SMNVEV (reference sequence). The CDR3 length is 17 residues. Unmatched junction bases numbered 8, after V lost 4 bases and J lost 1 base. This CDR3 reads CASSSSRTGRNTGELFF. The DNA for the CDR3 is TGTGCCAGCAGTTCCTCCCGGACAGGGAGGAACACCGGGGAGCTGTTTTTT.

This clone was detected ten times or more. This chain joins TRBV5-6 and TRBJ2-3, with TRBD2 identical over 7 bases. With 4 bases clipped from V and 2 bases from J, the junction kept 4 bases outside the gene matches. Germline V CDR1 and CDR2: SGHDT, YYEEEE. This CDR3 is 14 amino acids long. For the CDR3, the DNA is TGTGCCAGCAGCCTGACTAGCTCCACAGATACGCAGTATTTT. This translates into CASSLTSSTDTQYF.

The chain carries TRBV2 and TRBJ2-5; the D gene is possibly TRBD1 (5 bases). The germline V gene encodes CDR1 SNHLY and CDR2 FYNNEI. CDR3 size: 17 residues. V was shortened by 8 bases and J by 2 bases, with 24 bases between the two germline ends. The CDR3: CASSVPGPRVKQETQYF. CDR3 nucleotide sequence: TGTGCCAGCTCCGTCCCGGGCCCCAGGGTTAAACAAGAGACCCAGTACTTC.

This clone was found a few times. The chain has TRBV28 and TRBJ1-5; no definite D call. With 3 bases removed from V and 5 bases from J, the gap between germline ends came to 8 bases. CDR3 size: 13 residues. The germline V gene encodes CDR1 MDHEN and CDR2 SYDVKM. The CDR3 spells CASSFDGYQPQHF. The CDR3 DNA is TGTGCCAGCAGTTTTGATGGATATCAGCCCCAGCATTTT. Looking up the rest from reference TRBV28 and TRBJ1-5 gives the full variable domain: DVKVTQSSRYLVKRTGEKVFLECVQDMDHENMFWYRQDPGLGLRLIYFSYDVKMKEKGDIPEGYSVSREKKERFSLILESASTNQTSMYLCASSFDGYQPQHFGDGTRLSIL.

The V and J genes are TRBV5-5 and TRBJ2-4, with D perhaps matching TRBD2 (5 bases). The CDR3 totals 14 residues. V lost 3 bases and J 9 bases, leaving 16 bases between the germline ends. Germline CDR1 reads SGHKS; CDR2 reads YYEKEE (reference sequence). This CDR3 reads CASSWELDWGIQYF. The CDR3 nucleotides are TGTGCCAGCAGCTGGGAGTTGGATTGGGGCATTCAGTACTTC. Together with reference TRBV5-5 and TRBJ2-4, the CDR3 gives the full variable domain: DAGVTQSPTHLIKTRGQQVTLRCSPISGHKSVSWYQQVLGQGPQFIFQYYEKEERGRGNFPDRFSARQFPNYSSELNVNALLLGDSALYLCASSWELDWGIQYFGAGTRLSVL.

This clone has just a few counts. This rearrangement joins TRBV18 to TRBJ1-4, with D perhaps matching TRBD1 (5 bases). Germline loops: CDR1 KGHSH, CDR2 LQKENI. Trimming removed 6 bases at V and 8 bases at J, with 16 bases between. The CDR3 has 14 amino acids. The CDR3 reads CASSELGGDEKLFF. DNA of the CDR3: TGTGCCAGCTCCGAACTCGGGGGGGACGAAAAACTGTTTTTT.

The chain couples TRBV14 to TRBJ2-7, with a possible D match to TRBD2 (5 bases). Looked up from germline, CDR1 is SGHDN and CDR2 is FVKESK. CDR3 length equals 14 residues. V was cut by 6 bases and J by 0 bases, with 12 bases left in between. The CDR3 DNA sequence: TGTGCCAGCAGACGGACGGGGAGCTCCTACGAGCAGTACTTC. This translates into CASRRTGSSYEQYF.

The chain uses TRBV6-1 and TRBJ2-5, with D maybe TRBD1 (6 bases). Germline V gives CDR1 MNHNS, CDR2 SASEGT. The CDR3 has 15 amino acids. Between the trimmed V and J ends, which lost 11 bases and 6 bases, there was a span of 25 bases. The chain's CDR3 is CAGGKDRSSQKTQYF. CDR3 in DNA: TGTGCCGGGGGAAAGGACAGATCTTCTCAGAAGACCCAGTACTTC.

The chain employs TRBV4-2 and TRBJ2-7, with D possibly being TRBD1 (6 bases). The CDR3 has 16 residues. Between the trimmed V and J ends, which lost 0 bases and 2 bases, there was a span of 14 bases. CDR1 LGHNA and CDR2 YNFKEQ come from the germline V gene. The CDR3 sequence: CASSQDGQPSTYEQYF. CDR3 coding DNA: TGTGCCAGCAGCCAAGACGGACAGCCGTCCACCTACGAGCAGTACTTC.

The chain recombines TRBV25-1 with TRBJ2-7, with TRBD1 identical over 7 bases. The CDR3 runs 14 residues. Germline V lookup: CDR1 MGHDK, CDR2 SYGVNS. With 4 bases clipped from V and 1 base from J, the junction kept 4 bases outside the gene matches. The CDR3 region has the DNA TGTGCCAGCAGTGTCACAGGGGAATCCTACGAGCAGTACTTC. It is translated as CASSVTGESYEQYF.

The chain links TRBV29-1 to TRBJ1-1; D ambiguous. The CDR3 sequence is 13 residues long. The germline V gene has CDR1 SQVTM and CDR2 ANQGSEA. Trimming took 3 bases from V and 0 from J, leaving 8 bases between them. The DNA of the CDR3 is TGCAGCGTTGATTCCAGCCTGAACACTGAAGCTTTCTTT. Translating gives CSVDSSLNTEAFF.

This chain links TRBV18 with TRBJ2-7; D may be TRBD1 (5 bases). The CDR3 runs 15 residues. Germline V gene lookup returns CDR1 KGHSH and CDR2 LQKENI. V shed 3 bases and J shed 2 bases, with 14 bases lying between them. The CDR3 bases are TGTGCCAGCTCACCCCAGGGTAATTCGGCCTACGAGCAGTACTTC. Translated, it gives CASSPQGNSAYEQYF.

The chain has TRBV5-6 and TRBJ2-5; 8 nucleotides align to TRBD2. V gave up 4 bases and J gave up 2 bases; unmatched junction bases: 10. Germline V CDR1 and CDR2: SGHDT, YYEEEE. This CDR3 comprises 16 residues. CDR3 DNA sequence: TGTGCCAGCAGCAAATACGGTACTAGCGGACAAGAGACCCAGTACTTC. It encodes CASSKYGTSGQETQYF.

As to this clone: The same CDR3 can be traced to other DNA sequences in this sample. The V call is TRBV9, the J call TRBJ2-7, with a tentative D call TRBD2 (5 bases). The CDR3 extends over 15 amino acids. The V and J ends lost 0 bases and 1 base respectively, with 11 bases between them. Germline CDR1 reads SGDLS; CDR2 reads YYNGEE. Written as DNA, the CDR3 is TGTGCCAGCAGCGTAGACGGAAGGACTTCCTACGAGCAGTACTTC. This codes for CASSVDGRTSYEQYF.

CDR3 region: CASSEGYGYGYTF. In DNA form, the CDR3 reads TGCGCCAGCAGTGAAGGGTACGGCTATGGCTACACCTTC. The chain has TRBV10-2 and TRBJ1-2; D not resolved. The ends were cut back, 3 bases at V and 4 bases at J, with 9 bases in the middle. Germline V gene lookup returns CDR1 WSHSY and CDR2 SAAADI. This CDR3 has 13 amino acids.

The chain carries TRBV6-5 and TRBJ2-2, with 11 bases fitting TRBD2. This CDR3 has 14 residues. V was pared by 7 bases and J by 6 bases, with 4 bases of the junction left unmatched. Germline V gene lookup returns CDR1 MNHEY and CDR2 SVGAGI. The CDR3 here is CASTQLAGAGELFF. The CDR3 nucleotides are TGTGCCAGCACCCAACTAGCGGGAGCCGGGGAGCTGTTTTTT.

There are a few counts of this clone. This chain joins TRBV27 and TRBJ2-7; D is tentatively TRBD1 or TRBD2 (7 bases each). The germline V gene has CDR1 MNHEY and CDR2 SMNVEV (reference sequence). CDR3 length: 14 residues. V was clipped by 3 bases and J by 4 bases, with 13 bases between them. The CDR3 nucleotides are TGTGCCAGCAGTTTTCAGGGGGGGCCATACGAGCAGTACTTC. Protein sequence: CASSFQGGPYEQYF.

V gene TRBV29-1 combines with J gene TRBJ2-7; 11 nucleotides match TRBD2. Germline loops: CDR1 SQVTM, CDR2 ANQGSEA. V shed 6 bases, J shed 3 bases, and the junction held 4 bases outside the gene matches. This CDR3 is built from 13 residues. The DNA for the CDR3 is TGCAGCGTGGGACTAGCGGACTTCTACGAGCAGTACTTC. Translated, it gives CSVGLADFYEQYF.

By sample fraction, this clone is medium-sized. The chain uses TRBV27 and TRBJ2-7; the match to TRBD2 covers 8 bases. J gave up 6 bases and V 7 bases, and 11 bases lay outside the gene matches. The CDR3 sequence is 14 residues long. Germline V lookup: CDR1 MNHEY, CDR2 SMNVEV (reference sequence). The CDR3 nucleotides are TGTGCCAGCAAAACGAGCGGGAGCTTTCCCGAGCAGTACTTC. Protein: CASKTSGSFPEQYF.

The J gene is TRBJ1-1, the V gene TRBV19, with D maybe TRBD1 (6 bases). V lost 3 bases and J lost 6, with 11 bases in between. The CDR3 covers 13 residues. Germline lookup yields CDR1 LNHDA and CDR2 SQIVND (reference sequence). The CDR3 spells CASSIHRAAEAFF. In DNA form, the CDR3 reads TGTGCCAGTAGTATCCACAGGGCCGCTGAAGCTTTCTTT.

This sequence joins TRBV10-1 and TRBJ2-2, with D perhaps TRBD2 (5 bases). The germline CDR1 and CDR2 sequences are WNHNN and SYGVQD (reference sequence). The CDR3 totals 13 residues. Trimming cost V 8 bases and J 4 bases, with 11 bases left between them. CDR3 sequence: CASSAGGTGELFF. The CDR3 nucleotides read TGCGCCAGCTCGGCCGGAGGCACCGGGGAGCTGTTTTTT.

This sequence joins TRBV7-7 and TRBJ1-2; D unclear. Per germline, CDR1 SSHAT and CDR2 FNYEAQ (reference sequence). The CDR3 extends over 12 amino acids. The CDR3 region has the DNA TGTGCTAGCCTGGACGACGGCTATGGCTACACCTTC. Residues: CASLDDGYGYTF.

This clone was counted a few times. This chain connects TRBV7-2 to TRBJ1-2; tentatively, D is TRBD1 (5 bases). Germline V lookup: CDR1 SGHTA, CDR2 FQGNSA. This CDR3 comprises 14 residues. V lost 4 bases to trimming and J lost 0 bases, with 9 bases between them. CDR3 bases: TGTGCCAGCAGCTGGGGACCTGCTAACTATGGCTACACCTTC. Protein sequence: CASSWGPANYGYTF.

The chain combines TRBV5-5 with TRBJ1-2, with D perhaps matching TRBD1 (5 bases). Trimming took off 0 bases at V and 13 bases at J, with 19 bases between the two ends. Germline V CDR1 and CDR2: SGHKS, YYEKEE (reference sequence). The CDR3 has 14 residues. CDR3 protein: CASSLADNGAFGTF. In nucleotides, the CDR3 is TGTGCCAGCAGCTTGGCCGATAACGGGGCATTTGGCACCTTC.

The chain has TRBV5-4 and TRBJ2-5, with 8 nucleotides matching TRBD2. The CDR3 is 14 residues long. Germline-derived CDR1 and CDR2 are SGHNT and YYREEE (reference sequence). V shed 6 bases and J 2 bases; nucleotides not matched to a gene: 6. For the CDR3, the DNA is TGTGCCAGCACACCCGAGCGGGAGCAAGAGACCCAGTACTTC. Translation gives CASTPEREQETQYF.

The chain combines TRBV7-2 with TRBJ2-1; D gene unclear. V was cut by 5 bases and J by 8 bases, with 13 bases left in between. This CDR3 spans 13 amino acids. From germline, CDR1 is SGHTA and CDR2 FQGNSA. CDR3 sequence (DNA): TGTGCCAGCAGCGGGGTGGGGTTGTATGAGCAGTTCTTC. It translates to CASSGVGLYEQFF.